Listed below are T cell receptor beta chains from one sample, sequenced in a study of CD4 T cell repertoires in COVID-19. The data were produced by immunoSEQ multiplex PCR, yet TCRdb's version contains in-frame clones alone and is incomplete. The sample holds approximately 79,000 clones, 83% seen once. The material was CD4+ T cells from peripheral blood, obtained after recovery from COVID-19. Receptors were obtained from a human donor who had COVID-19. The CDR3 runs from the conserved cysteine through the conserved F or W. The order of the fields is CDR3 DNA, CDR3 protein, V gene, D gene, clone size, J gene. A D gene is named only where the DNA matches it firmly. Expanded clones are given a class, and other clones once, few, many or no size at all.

cdr3_nt: TGCGCCAGCAGCTTGGAAAACTATAATTCACCCCTCCACTTT; cdr3_aa: CASSLENYNSPLHF; v_call: TRBV5-1; d_call: -; clone_size: -; j_call: TRBJ1-6
cdr3_nt: TGTGCCACCGGGCATCTCGTGGAGGGCGGCGTTGGCTACACCTTC; cdr3_aa: CATGHLVEGGVGYTF; v_call: TRBV24-1; d_call: -; clone_size: -; j_call: TRBJ1-2
cdr3_nt: TGTGCCAGCAGTCAACAGGGAGGTGTGGGACAGCCCCAGCATTTT; cdr3_aa: CASSQQGGVGQPQHF; v_call: TRBV6-5; d_call: -; clone_size: -; j_call: TRBJ1-5
cdr3_nt: TGTGCCAGCAGTTTGAACGCCGGGACAGGGGTTAGTGAAGCTTTCTTT; cdr3_aa: CASSLNAGTGVSEAFF; v_call: TRBV28; d_call: TRBD1; clone_size: -; j_call: TRBJ1-1
cdr3_nt: TGTGCCAGCAGCCAAGATCGGGGCCGAAACATTCAGTACTTC; cdr3_aa: CASSQDRGRNIQYF; v_call: TRBV4-2; d_call: -; clone_size: -; j_call: TRBJ2-4
cdr3_nt: TGCAGTGCTAGTATGCCAGGGGACAATTCACCCCTCCACTTT; cdr3_aa: CSASMPGDNSPLHF; v_call: TRBV20-1; d_call: -; clone_size: -; j_call: TRBJ1-6
cdr3_nt: TGTGCCAGCAGCTTTAGATTCCTGGGAGTAGCCAAAAACATTCAGTACTTC; cdr3_aa: CASSFRFLGVAKNIQYF; v_call: TRBV12-1; d_call: -; clone_size: -; j_call: TRBJ2-4
cdr3_nt: TGTGCCAGCTCACCACCTACCAGTACTGAAAAACTGTTTTTT; cdr3_aa: CASSPPTSTEKLFF; v_call: TRBV18; d_call: -; clone_size: many; j_call: TRBJ1-4
cdr3_nt: TGTGCCAGCAGTGGACTAGCGGGAGGGCCCACAGATACGCAGTATTTT; cdr3_aa: CASSGLAGGPTDTQYF; v_call: TRBV27; d_call: TRBD2; clone_size: -; j_call: TRBJ2-3
cdr3_nt: TGTGCCAGCGCGCTAGCAGAAGCCAAAAACATTCAGTACTTC; cdr3_aa: CASALAEAKNIQYF; v_call: TRBV7-2; d_call: -; clone_size: -; j_call: TRBJ2-4
cdr3_nt: TGTGCCAGCAGAAGACAGGGGAAAAATTCACCCCTCCACTTT; cdr3_aa: CASRRQGKNSPLHF; v_call: TRBV6-5; d_call: TRBD1; clone_size: -; j_call: TRBJ1-6
cdr3_nt: TGTGCCAGCAGCTGGGGACAGGGATTTGGCTACACCTTC; cdr3_aa: CASSWGQGFGYTF; v_call: TRBV7-2; d_call: TRBD1; clone_size: -; j_call: TRBJ1-2
cdr3_nt: TGCGCCAGCAGCTTTGACAGTGGTAGCAATCAGCCCCAGCATTTT; cdr3_aa: CASSFDSGSNQPQHF; v_call: TRBV5-1; d_call: -; clone_size: -; j_call: TRBJ1-5
cdr3_nt: TGTGCCAGTAGTATTAAGTCAGGGGTAGTACAGCCCCAGCATTTT; cdr3_aa: CASSIKSGVVQPQHF; v_call: TRBV19; d_call: -; clone_size: once; j_call: TRBJ1-5
cdr3_nt: TGTGCCACCAGCAGAGTGCTAGCGGGACAAGAGACCCAGTACTTC; cdr3_aa: CATSRVLAGQETQYF; v_call: TRBV15; d_call: TRBD2; clone_size: -; j_call: TRBJ2-5
cdr3_nt: TGCAGTGCTCAGATCTCGGGAGAAGCTTTCTTT; cdr3_aa: CSAQISGEAFF; v_call: TRBV20-1; d_call: -; clone_size: -; j_call: TRBJ1-1
cdr3_nt: TGTGCCAGCTCACCCTCTGGCCGGGGGGCTGAAGCTTTCTTT; cdr3_aa: CASSPSGRGAEAFF; v_call: TRBV18; d_call: -; clone_size: -; j_call: TRBJ1-1
cdr3_nt: TGTGCCAGCAGCCCCCGTCAGTCCTCAAACACCGGGGAGCTGTTTTTT; cdr3_aa: CASSPRQSSNTGELFF; v_call: TRBV14; d_call: -; clone_size: once; j_call: TRBJ2-2
cdr3_nt: TGTGCCAGCAGCTGGGTAGCGGGCAGTAGCACAGATACGCAGTATTTT; cdr3_aa: CASSWVAGSSTDTQYF; v_call: TRBV7-2; d_call: TRBD2; clone_size: -; j_call: TRBJ2-3
cdr3_nt: TGTGCCAGCAGCCAGGGGGGAGTAGCGGGGGGCAATGAGCAGTTCTTC; cdr3_aa: CASSQGGVAGGNEQFF; v_call: TRBV7-7; d_call: TRBD2; clone_size: -; j_call: TRBJ2-1
cdr3_nt: TGTGCCAGCAGCTTAAAGGCCGGGACAGGGACTCCCTACGAGCAGTACTTC; cdr3_aa: CASSLKAGTGTPYEQYF; v_call: TRBV7-2; d_call: TRBD1; clone_size: -; j_call: TRBJ2-7
cdr3_nt: TGTGCCAGCAGTCCCGGGACAGGAAACACTGAAGCTTTCTTT; cdr3_aa: CASSPGTGNTEAFF; v_call: TRBV6-5; d_call: TRBD1; clone_size: -; j_call: TRBJ1-1
cdr3_nt: TGTGCCAGCAGTTATGACGCAGTTCAGCCCCAGCATTTT; cdr3_aa: CASSYDAVQPQHF; v_call: TRBV12-3/TRBV12-4; d_call: -; clone_size: -; j_call: TRBJ1-5
cdr3_nt: TGTGCCAGTAGTCGAGGGGCCTGGGGGATGAACACTGAAGCTTTCTTT; cdr3_aa: CASSRGAWGMNTEAFF; v_call: TRBV19; d_call: -; clone_size: -; j_call: TRBJ1-1
cdr3_nt: TGTGCCAGCAGTGACTCGGGACTCACTAATTCACCCCTCCACTTT; cdr3_aa: CASSDSGLTNSPLHF; v_call: TRBV6-5; d_call: -; clone_size: -; j_call: TRBJ1-6
cdr3_nt: TGTGCCAGCAGCCTACCGGGGGCGCAGGCTTTCTTT; cdr3_aa: CASSLPGAQAFF; v_call: TRBV12-3/TRBV12-4; d_call: -; clone_size: -; j_call: TRBJ1-1
cdr3_nt: TGTGCCAGCAGCTTTCGGTCAGGGCACTCTGGGGCCAACGTCCTGACTTTC; cdr3_aa: CASSFRSGHSGANVLTF; v_call: TRBV7-9; d_call: -; clone_size: -; j_call: TRBJ2-6
cdr3_nt: TGTGCCAGCAGTTCGACCGGGCATGTATACGAGCAGTACTTC; cdr3_aa: CASSSTGHVYEQYF; v_call: TRBV6-2/TRBV6-3; d_call: -; clone_size: -; j_call: TRBJ2-7
cdr3_nt: TGTGCCATCAGTGAGGGACAGGACACAGATACGCAGTATTTT; cdr3_aa: CAISEGQDTDTQYF; v_call: TRBV10-3; d_call: TRBD1; clone_size: -; j_call: TRBJ2-3
cdr3_nt: TGTGCCAGCAGCTTAGAACTTGTTGACGGACAACTTAAGGGCTACACCTTC; cdr3_aa: CASSLELVDGQLKGYTF; v_call: TRBV11-2; d_call: -; clone_size: -; j_call: TRBJ1-2
cdr3_nt: TGTGCCAGTCGTGGCAGGGGTATCGACGAGCAGTACTTC; cdr3_aa: CASRGRGIDEQYF; v_call: TRBV19; d_call: -; clone_size: few; j_call: TRBJ2-7
cdr3_nt: TGTGCCAGCACCACGGACAGGTCGCACAATTCACCCCTCCACTTT; cdr3_aa: CASTTDRSHNSPLHF; v_call: TRBV6-5; d_call: TRBD1; clone_size: few; j_call: TRBJ1-6
cdr3_nt: TGTGCCAGCTCACCGGTCGTGAACACTGAAGCTTTCTTT; cdr3_aa: CASSPVVNTEAFF; v_call: TRBV18; d_call: -; clone_size: -; j_call: TRBJ1-1
cdr3_nt: TGCAGTGCTAGTTTAGCCGCTGAGACCCAGTACTTC; cdr3_aa: CSASLAAETQYF; v_call: TRBV20-1; d_call: -; clone_size: -; j_call: TRBJ2-5
cdr3_nt: TGTGCCAGCAGCACAAACCTCCAGGGGGGCCCTTCCTACACTGAAGCTTTCTTT; cdr3_aa: CASSTNLQGGPSYTEAFF; v_call: TRBV21-1; d_call: -; clone_size: once; j_call: TRBJ1-1
cdr3_nt: TGCGCCAGCAGCTCTAGCGGGCGCCCAGATACGCAGTATTTT; cdr3_aa: CASSSSGRPDTQYF; v_call: TRBV5-1; d_call: TRBD2; clone_size: once; j_call: TRBJ2-3
cdr3_nt: TGTGCCAGCAATCCCAGCCTGAACACCGGGGAGCTGTTTTTT; cdr3_aa: CASNPSLNTGELFF; v_call: TRBV5-8; d_call: -; clone_size: -; j_call: TRBJ2-2
cdr3_nt: TGTGCCAGTAGGGAGACAGTCAATAGCAATCAGCCCCAGCATTTT; cdr3_aa: CASRETVNSNQPQHF; v_call: TRBV19; d_call: -; clone_size: medium-sized; j_call: TRBJ1-5
cdr3_nt: TGTGCCAGCAGTTTAAGGGACAGCACAGATACGCAGTATTTT; cdr3_aa: CASSLRDSTDTQYF; v_call: TRBV27; d_call: -; clone_size: once; j_call: TRBJ2-3